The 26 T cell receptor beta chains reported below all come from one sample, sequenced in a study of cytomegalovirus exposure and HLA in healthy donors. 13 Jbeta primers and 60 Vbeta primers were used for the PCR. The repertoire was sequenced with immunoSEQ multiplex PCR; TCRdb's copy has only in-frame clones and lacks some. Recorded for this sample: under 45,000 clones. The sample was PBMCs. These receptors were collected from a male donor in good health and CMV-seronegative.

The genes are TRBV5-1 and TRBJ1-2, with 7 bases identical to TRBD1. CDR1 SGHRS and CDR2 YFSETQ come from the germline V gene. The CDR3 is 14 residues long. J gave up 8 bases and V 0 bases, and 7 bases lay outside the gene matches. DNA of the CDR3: TGCGCCAGCAGCTTGGACAGGGGAACGGAGGGCTACACCTTC. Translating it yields CASSLDRGTEGYTF.

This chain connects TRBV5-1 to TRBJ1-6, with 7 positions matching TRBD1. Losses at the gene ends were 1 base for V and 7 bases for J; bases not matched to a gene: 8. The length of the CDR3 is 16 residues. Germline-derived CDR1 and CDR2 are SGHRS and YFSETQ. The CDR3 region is CASSLFSGQRNSPLHF. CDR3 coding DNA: TGCGCCAGCAGCTTGTTCTCGGGACAGAGAAATTCACCCCTCCACTTT.

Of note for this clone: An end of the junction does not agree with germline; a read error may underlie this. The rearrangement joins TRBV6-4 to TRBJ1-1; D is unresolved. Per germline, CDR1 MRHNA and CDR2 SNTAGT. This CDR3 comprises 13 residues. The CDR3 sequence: CASSDRENTEDFF. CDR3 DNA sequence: TGTGCCAGCAGTGACAGGGAGAACACTGAAGATTTCTTT.

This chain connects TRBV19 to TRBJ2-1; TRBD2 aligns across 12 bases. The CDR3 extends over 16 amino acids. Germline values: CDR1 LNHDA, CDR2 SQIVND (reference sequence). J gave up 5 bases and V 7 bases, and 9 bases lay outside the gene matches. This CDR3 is CASMGLAGGRNNEQFF. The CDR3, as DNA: TGTGCCAGTATGGGTCTAGCGGGGGGGAGGAACAATGAGCAGTTCTTC.

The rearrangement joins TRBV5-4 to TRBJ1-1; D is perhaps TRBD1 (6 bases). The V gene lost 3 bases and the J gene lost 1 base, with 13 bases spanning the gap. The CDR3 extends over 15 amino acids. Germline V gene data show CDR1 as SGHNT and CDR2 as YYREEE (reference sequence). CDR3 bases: TGTGCCAGCAGCTCCTTAGGGGGTAGGAACACTGAAGCTTTCTTT. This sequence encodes CASSSLGGRNTEAFF.

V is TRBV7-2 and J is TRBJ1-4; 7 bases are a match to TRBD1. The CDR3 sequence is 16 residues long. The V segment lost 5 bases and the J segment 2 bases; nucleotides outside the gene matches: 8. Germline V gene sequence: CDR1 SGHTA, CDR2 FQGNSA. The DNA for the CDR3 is TGTGCCAGCAGCCTACAGGGGCAAGGGACTAATGAAAAACTGTTTTTT. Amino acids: CASSLQGQGTNEKLFF.

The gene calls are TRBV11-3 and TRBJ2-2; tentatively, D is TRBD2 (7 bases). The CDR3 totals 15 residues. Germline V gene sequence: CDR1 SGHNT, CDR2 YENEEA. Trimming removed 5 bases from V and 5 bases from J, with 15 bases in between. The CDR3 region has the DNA TGTGCCAGCAGCAGGGGGGGCGCAGAGACCGGGGAGCTGTTTTTT. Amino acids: CASSRGGAETGELFF.

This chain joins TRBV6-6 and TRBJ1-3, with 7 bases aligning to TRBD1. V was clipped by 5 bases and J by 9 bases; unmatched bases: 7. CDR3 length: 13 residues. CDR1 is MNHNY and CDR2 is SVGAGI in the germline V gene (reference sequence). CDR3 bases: TGTGCCAGCAGTAAGACAGGGAGCGGCACCATATATTTT. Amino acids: CASSKTGSGTIYF.

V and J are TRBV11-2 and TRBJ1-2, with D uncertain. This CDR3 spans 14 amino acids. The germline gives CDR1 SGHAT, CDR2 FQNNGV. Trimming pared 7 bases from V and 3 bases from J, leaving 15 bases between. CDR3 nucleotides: TGTGCCAGCACCCCCTGGTCGCCAGACTATGGCTACACCTTC. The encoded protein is CASTPWSPDYGYTF.

The CDR3 here is CASSPQGLTGANVLTF. CDR3 in DNA: TGTGCCAGCTCACCCCAGGGGCTTACTGGGGCCAACGTCCTGACTTTC. The V and J genes are TRBV18 and TRBJ2-6; a weak D match, TRBD1 (6 bases). Germline V gene data show CDR1 as KGHSH and CDR2 as LQKENI. Trimming stripped 3 bases from V and 2 bases from J, with 11 bases between. The CDR3 covers 16 residues.

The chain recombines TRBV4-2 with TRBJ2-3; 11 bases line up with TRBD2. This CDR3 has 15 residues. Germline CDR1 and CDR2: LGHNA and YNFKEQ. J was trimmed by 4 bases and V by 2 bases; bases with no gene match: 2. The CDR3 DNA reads TGTGCCAGCAGCCAAACTAGCGGGGGACCAGATACGCAGTATTTT. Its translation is CASSQTSGGPDTQYF.

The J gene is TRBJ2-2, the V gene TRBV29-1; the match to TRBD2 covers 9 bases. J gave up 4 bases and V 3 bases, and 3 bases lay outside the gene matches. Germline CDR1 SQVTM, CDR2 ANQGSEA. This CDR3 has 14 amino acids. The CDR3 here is CSVDVSGGTGELFF. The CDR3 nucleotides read TGCAGCGTTGATGTTAGCGGGGGCACCGGGGAGCTGTTTTTT.

The CDR3 loop is CASSEGFGQGRDEQFF. DNA of the CDR3: TGTGCCAGCAGTGAAGGTTTTGGACAGGGGCGCGATGAGCAGTTCTTC. The chain links TRBV6-4 to TRBJ2-1, with 9 bases fitting TRBD1. The CDR3 runs to 16 residues. Germline values: CDR1 MRHNA, CDR2 SNTAGT. J lost 8 bases, V lost 3 bases, and 11 bases had no gene match.

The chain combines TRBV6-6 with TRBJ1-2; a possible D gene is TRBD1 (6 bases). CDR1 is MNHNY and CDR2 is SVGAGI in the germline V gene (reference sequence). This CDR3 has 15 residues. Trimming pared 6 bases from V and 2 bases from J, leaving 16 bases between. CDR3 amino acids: CASSGMDRMNYGYTF. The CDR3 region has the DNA TGTGCCAGCAGCGGGATGGACAGAATGAACTATGGCTACACCTTC.

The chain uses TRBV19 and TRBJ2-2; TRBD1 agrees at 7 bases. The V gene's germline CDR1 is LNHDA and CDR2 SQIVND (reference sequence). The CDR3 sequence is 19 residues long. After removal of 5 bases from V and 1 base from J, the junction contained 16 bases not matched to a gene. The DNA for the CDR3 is TGTGCCAGTAGTTCTCGACAGGGAAGGGGCAGAGTGAACACCGGGGAGCTGTTTTTT. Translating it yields CASSSRQGRGRVNTGELFF.

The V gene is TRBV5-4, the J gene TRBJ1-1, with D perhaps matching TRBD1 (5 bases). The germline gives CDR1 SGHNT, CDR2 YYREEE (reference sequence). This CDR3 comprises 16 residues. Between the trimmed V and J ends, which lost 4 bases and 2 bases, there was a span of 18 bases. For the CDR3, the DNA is TGTGCCAGCAGCCATTGGGGGGGAATTGGCAACACTGAAGCTTTCTTT. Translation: CASSHWGGIGNTEAFF. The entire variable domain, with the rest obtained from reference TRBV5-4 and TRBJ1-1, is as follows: ETGVTQSPTHLIKTRGQQVTLRCSSQSGHNTVSWYQQALGQGPQFIFQYYREEENGRGNFPPRFSGLQFPNYSSELNVNALELDDSALYLCASSHWGGIGNTEAFFGQGTRLTVV.

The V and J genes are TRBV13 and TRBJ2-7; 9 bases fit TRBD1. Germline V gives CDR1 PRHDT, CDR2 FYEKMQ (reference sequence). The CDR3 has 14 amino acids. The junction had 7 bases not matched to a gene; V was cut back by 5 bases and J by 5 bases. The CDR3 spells CASSGQGLRNEQYF. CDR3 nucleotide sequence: TGTGCCAGCAGCGGACAGGGGCTGAGGAACGAGCAGTACTTC.

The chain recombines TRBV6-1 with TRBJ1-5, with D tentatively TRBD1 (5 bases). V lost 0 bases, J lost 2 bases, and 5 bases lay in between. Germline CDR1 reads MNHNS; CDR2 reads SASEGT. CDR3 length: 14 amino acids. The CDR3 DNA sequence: TGTGCCAGCAGTGAAGCAGGGGGCAATCAGCCCCAGCATTTT. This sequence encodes CASSEAGGNQPQHF.

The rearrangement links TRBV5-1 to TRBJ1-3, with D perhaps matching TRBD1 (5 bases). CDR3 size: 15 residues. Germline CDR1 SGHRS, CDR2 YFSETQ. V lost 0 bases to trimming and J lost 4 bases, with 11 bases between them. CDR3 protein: CASSLDGARGNTIYF. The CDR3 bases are TGCGCCAGCAGCTTGGATGGGGCGCGCGGAAACACCATATATTTT.

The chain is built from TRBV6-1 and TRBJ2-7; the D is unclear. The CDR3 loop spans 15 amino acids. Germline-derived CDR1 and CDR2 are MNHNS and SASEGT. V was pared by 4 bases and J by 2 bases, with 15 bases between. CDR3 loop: CASSGVSQSAYEQYF. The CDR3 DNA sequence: TGTGCCAGCAGTGGGGTCAGCCAGAGCGCCTACGAGCAGTACTTC.

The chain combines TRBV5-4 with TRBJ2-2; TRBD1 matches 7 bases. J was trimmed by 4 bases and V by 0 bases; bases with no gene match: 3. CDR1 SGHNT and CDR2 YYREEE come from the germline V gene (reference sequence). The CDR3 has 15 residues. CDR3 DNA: TGTGCCAGCAGCTTGGCCAGGGGGACCACCGGGGAGCTGTTTTTT. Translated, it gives CASSLARGTTGELFF.

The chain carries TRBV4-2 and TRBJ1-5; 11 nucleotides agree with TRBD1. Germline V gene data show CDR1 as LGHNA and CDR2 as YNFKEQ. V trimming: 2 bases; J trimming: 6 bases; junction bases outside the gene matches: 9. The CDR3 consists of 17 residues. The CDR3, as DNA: TGTGCCAGCAGCCAAAGATTGGACAGGGGGCTAGGTCAGCCCCAGCATTTT. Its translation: CASSQRLDRGLGQPQHF.

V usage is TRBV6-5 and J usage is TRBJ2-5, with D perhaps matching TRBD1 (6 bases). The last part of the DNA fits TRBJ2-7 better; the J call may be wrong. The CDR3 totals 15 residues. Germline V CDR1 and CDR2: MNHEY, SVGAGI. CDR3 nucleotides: TGTGCCAGCAGTTCCCTCGACAGGTATTACTACGAGCAGTACTTC. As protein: CASSSLDRYYYEQYF.

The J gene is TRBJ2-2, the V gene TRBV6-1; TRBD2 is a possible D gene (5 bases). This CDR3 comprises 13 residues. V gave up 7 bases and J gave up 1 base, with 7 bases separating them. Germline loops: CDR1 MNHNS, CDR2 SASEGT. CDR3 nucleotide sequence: TGTGCCAGCACTAGCCTGAACACCGGGGAGCTGTTTTTT. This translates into CASTSLNTGELFF.

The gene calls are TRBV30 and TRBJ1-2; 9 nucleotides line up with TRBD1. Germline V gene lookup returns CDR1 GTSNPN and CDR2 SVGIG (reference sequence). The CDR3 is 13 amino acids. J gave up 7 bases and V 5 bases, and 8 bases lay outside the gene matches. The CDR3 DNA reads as TGTGCCTGGGTACAGGGGGCCCAAGGTGGCTACACCTTC. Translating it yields CAWVQGAQGGYTF.

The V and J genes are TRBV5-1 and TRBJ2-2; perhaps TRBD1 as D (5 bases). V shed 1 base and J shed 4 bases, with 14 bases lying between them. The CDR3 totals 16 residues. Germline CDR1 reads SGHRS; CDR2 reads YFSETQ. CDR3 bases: TGCGCCAGCAGCTTGTGGGGCCAGGACCTCACCGGGGAGCTGTTTTTT. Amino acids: CASSLWGQDLTGELFF.